The rows below give T cell receptor beta chains drawn from one sample of a study of T cells in Graves' hyperthyroidism and ophthalmopathy. TCRdb passed the multiplex PCR reads through MiXCR, listing each CDR3 protein once. The repertoire includes roughly 510,000 distinct CDR3 sequences, roughly 45% of them detected once, and 35% to 50% sits in the top ten. The sequenced material came from peripheral blood or thyroid tissue (not recorded which). The receptors were gathered from an adult woman with Graves' disease, either hyperthyroidism or ophthalmopathy (not recorded which). Both conserved end residues are part of each CDR3. Each record gives: clone size, J gene, V gene, D gene, CDR3 DNA, CDR3 protein. A D gene is named only where the DNA matches it firmly. Size tells how often a clone was seen (once, few, many) or the class of an expanded clone, and some rows leave it out.

>NA|TRBJ1-1|TRBV20-1|TRBD1
TGCGGATCGGGACAGGCGATGCTAAGGGGGTTAGGCACTGAAGCTTTCTTT
CGSGQAMLRGLGTEAFF
>many|TRBJ1-5|TRBV7-9|TRBD1
TGTGCCAGCAGCTCAGACAGGGAGAGCAATCAGCCCCAGCATTTT
CASSSDRESNQPQHF
>NA|TRBJ2-5|TRBV7-9|TRBD2
TGTGCCAGCAGCTGGGGAGGGGCGGGCAGAGGTGAGACCCAGTACTTC
CASSWGGAGRGETQYF
>NA|TRBJ2-6|TRBV2|TRBD2
TGTGCCAGCAGATCTAGCGGGAGCTCTGGGGCCAACGTCCTGACTTTC
CASRSSGSSGANVLTF
>NA|TRBJ2-7|TRBV11-1|NA
TGTGCCAGCGTTCCTTCGGGGAGCAACGAGCAGTACTTC
CASVPSGSNEQYF
>NA|TRBJ2-7|TRBV29-1|NA
TGCAGCGTGGCCGGACAGACGCGTTCCTACGAGCAGTACTTC
CSVAGQTRSYEQYF
>NA|TRBJ2-7|TRBV10-3|TRBD1
TGTGCCATCAGCTCCTCGACAGGGGAGGACGAGCAGTACTTC
CAISSSTGEDEQYF
>NA|TRBJ2-7|TRBV10-3|TRBD2
TGTGCCATCAGTCCAGGGACTAGCGGGGCAAGCGAGCAGTACTTC
CAISPGTSGASEQYF
>NA|TRBJ2-5|TRBV10-3|TRBD1
TGTGCCATCAGTAAACAGGGGGTCCAAGAGACCCAGTACTTC
CAISKQGVQETQYF
>NA|TRBJ2-2|TRBV7-2|NA
TGTGCCAGCAGCTTGGTAATGATGAACACCGGGGAGCTGTTTTTT
CASSLVMMNTGELFF
>NA|TRBJ2-5|TRBV7-6|NA
TGTGCCAGCAGCTTAGAGGCGGCTAGCGCTGGGACCCAGTACTTC
CASSLEAASAGTQYF
>many|TRBJ1-5|TRBV5-1|NA
TGCGCCAGCAGCTTGGGGGGTCAGAATCAGCCCCAGCATTTT
CASSLGGQNQPQHF
>many|TRBJ1-3|TRBV12-3/TRBV12-4|NA
TGTGCCAGCAATTTGCTCGAGGGGCTTGGAAACACCATATATTTT
CASNLLEGLGNTIYF
>NA|TRBJ1-1|TRBV19|NA
TGTGCCAGTACCCCTTCAGTTCTTGGGAACACTGAAGCTTTCTTT
CASTPSVLGNTEAFF
>few|TRBJ2-2|TRBV24-1|TRBD1
TGTGCCACCAGTAGACAGGGGGGAAATACCGGGGAGCTGTTTTTT
CATSRQGGNTGELFF
>many|TRBJ2-2|TRBV14|NA
TGTGCCAGCAGCGTTCCGGGACAGAACACCGGGGAGCTGTTTTTT
CASSVPGQNTGELFF
>many|TRBJ1-5|TRBV4-2|NA
TGTGCCAGCAGCCAAGAAGCGGAATACGGCAATCAGCCCCAGCATTTT
CASSQEAEYGNQPQHF
>few|TRBJ2-1|TRBV7-9|NA
TGTGCCAGCAGCTTAGCGAATAACAATGAGCAGTTCTTC
CASSLANNNEQFF
>NA|TRBJ1-2|TRBV10-3|NA
TGTGCCATCAGCGGGGGGAGGAACTATGGCTACACCTTC
CAISGGRNYGYTF
>NA|TRBJ1-2|TRBV7-9|TRBD1
TGTGCCAGCAGCCACCGGGACAGTGCTAACTATGGCTACACCTTC
CASSHRDSANYGYTF
>NA|TRBJ1-1|TRBV10-3|NA
TGTGCCATCAGTGAGTCGAGGAGAGGGGGGCAGACTGAAGCTTTCTTT
CAISESRRGGQTEAFF
>NA|TRBJ2-6|TRBV9|TRBD1
TGTGCCAGCAAAGGGGGCTACTCTGGGGCCAACGTCCTGACTTTC
CASKGGYSGANVLTF
>many|TRBJ2-2|TRBV5-1|NA
TGCGCCAGCAGCTTGGAGCGCAGCTCGAACACCGGGGAGCTGTTTTTT
CASSLERSSNTGELFF
>NA|TRBJ2-7|TRBV20-1|NA
TGCAGTGCTACTAGCGTGAACTCCTACGAGCAGTACTTC
CSATSVNSYEQYF
>few|TRBJ1-1|TRBV7-3|NA
TGTGCCAGCAGCTTACACGGAGATGAAGCTTTCTTT
CASSLHGDEAFF
>few|TRBJ1-1|TRBV3-1|NA
TGTGCCAGCAGCCAAGGTTTTGGGGGGAACACTGAAGCTTTCTTT
CASSQGFGGNTEAFF
>many|TRBJ2-7|TRBV10-3|NA
TGTGCCATAAGAAGGACAGCTAGTCCCTACGAGCAGTACTTC
CAIRRTASPYEQYF
>NA|TRBJ1-2|TRBV19|NA
TGTGCCAGTAGTGCGACAGTTCCTTATGGCTACACCTTC
CASSATVPYGYTF
>NA|TRBJ1-1|TRBV11-2|NA
TGTGCCAGCAGCTTAGTCAGCTACACTGAAGCTTTCTTT
CASSLVSYTEAFF
>NA|TRBJ1-2|TRBV10-3|NA
TGTGCCATCATGGATTCCTATGGCTACACCTTC
CAIMDSYGYTF
>NA|TRBJ1-4|TRBV18|NA
TGTGCCAGCTCACCCACGGTGGGAGATAATGAAAAACTGTTTTTT
CASSPTVGDNEKLFF
>NA|TRBJ2-2|TRBV3-1|NA
TGTGCCAGCAGTTTATCTCGACAGACCGGGGAGCTGTTTTTT
CASSLSRQTGELFF
>NA|TRBJ1-2|TRBV28|TRBD1
TGTGCCAGCAGATCCGGACAGGGGGACTATGGCTACACCTTC
CASRSGQGDYGYTF
>NA|TRBJ1-4|TRBV5-1|NA
TGCGCCAGCAGCCCTACGGGGGACGGCGCTGAAAAACTGTTTTTT
CASSPTGDGAEKLFF
>NA|TRBJ1-6|TRBV7-2|NA
TGTGCCAGCAGCTTAGGGTCTGAGAGGGCCCTCTCACCCCTCCACTTT
CASSLGSERALSPLHF
>NA|TRBJ2-6|TRBV29-1|NA
TGCAGCGTGGGGCACTCTGGGGCCAACGTCCTGACTTTC
CSVGHSGANVLTF
>NA|TRBJ2-7|TRBV11-2|TRBD1
TGTGCCAGCAGCGGAGGACAGGAATCCTACGAGCAGTACTTC
CASSGGQESYEQYF
>NA|TRBJ2-7|TRBV20-1|TRBD2
TGCAGTGCTAGAGATCCCCGCGGGACTAGCTCCTACGAGCAGTACTTC
CSARDPRGTSSYEQYF
>NA|TRBJ2-3|TRBV20-1|TRBD1
TGCAGTGCCCCCTGGGACAGCCGCACAGATACGCAGTATTTT
CSAPWDSRTDTQYF
>few|TRBJ2-7|TRBV10-3|TRBD1
TGTGCCATCAGCTCGGGACAGGGTGACGAGCAGTACTTC
CAISSGQGDEQYF
>few|TRBJ1-2|TRBV20-1|TRBD1
TGCAGTGTCGGGACAGGGGGTAGCTATGGCTACACCTTC
CSVGTGGSYGYTF
>NA|TRBJ2-5|TRBV12-3/TRBV12-4|TRBD1
TGTGCCAGCAACAGACAGGGTGCGAAGACCCAGTACTTC
CASNRQGAKTQYF
>NA|TRBJ1-5|TRBV7-2|NA
TGTGCCAGCAGCTTGAGTGCAGTGGTTCAGCCCCAGCATTTT
CASSLSAVVQPQHF
>many|TRBJ1-2|TRBV2|TRBD1
TGTGCCAGCAGTGAGGACAGGGGGCGCCTGGGTGGCTACACCTTC
CASSEDRGRLGGYTF
>NA|TRBJ2-3|TRBV7-3|NA
TGTGCCAGCAGCTTCGGGGGCGCTGGCGGGGATACGCAGTATTTT
CASSFGGAGGDTQYF
>many|TRBJ1-2|TRBV29-1|NA
TGCAGCGTTGAAGGGGTCAGATCCTTAGCTAACTATGGCTACACCTTC
CSVEGVRSLANYGYTF